This TCR beta chain was sequenced for a study of OX40 agonist ivuxolimab in advanced cancers. Study details: An agonistic anti-OX40 (CD134) antibody, ivuxolimab, was used to treat the patients. Patients treated during dose escalation were battling hepatocellular carcinoma, melanoma, renal cell or head and neck cancer. Participants averaged around 60 years of age (range about 23 to 90) and were 75% to 90% male. Broader study findings: Those patients achieving a partial response at 0.1-3.0 mg/kg showed among the lowest clonal expansion.

Clones were sequenced by immunoSEQ multiplex PCR, and TCRdb holds only the in-frame ones, with some missing. The table records almost 50,000 clones, 81% of them present only once. Germline-derived CDR1 and CDR2 are MGHRA and YSYEKL. The V and J ends lost 0 bases and 4 bases respectively, with 12 bases between them. The CDR3 length is 15 residues. This clone came up once. Its target is unknown. The source is an adult with an advanced solid tumor such as melanoma, head and neck, liver or kidney cancer. The chain links TRBV4-1 to TRBJ1-1; D unclear. The material sequenced was CD4+ or CD8+ T cells sorted from blood, taken in a trial of the OX40 agonist ivuxolimab. The CDR3 coding sequence is TGCGCCAGCAGCCAAGACGGCAGAGGCAGCACTGAAGCTTTCTTT. It translates to CASSQDGRGSTEAFF.